This passage covers 8 T cell receptor beta chains from one sample sequenced in a study of shared clonotypes between healthy human individuals. Libraries were prepared by immunoSEQ multiplex PCR; TCRdb keeps only in-frame clonotypes and omits some of them. The sample holds some 2,000,000 clones, approximately 96% seen once. The specimen sequenced was naive CD4+ T cells sorted from blood. The sample's subset: CD45RA+ positively selected. The receptors originated from a man aged 18-30 years in good health.

The gene calls are TRBV7-2 and TRBJ1-2; 10 bases line up with TRBD1. V was clipped by 5 bases and J by 7 bases; unmatched bases: 7. The CDR3 loop spans 14 amino acids. Germline CDR1 and CDR2: SGHTA and FQGNSA. CDR3 sequence (DNA): TGTGCCAGCAGCGCCCGACAGGGGGCGTTTGGCTACACCTTC. It yields the protein CASSARQGAFGYTF.

The rearrangement links TRBV5-1 to TRBJ1-1; no firm D call. The ends were cut back, 6 bases at V and 2 bases at J, with 14 bases in the middle. CDR1 is SGHRS and CDR2 is YFSETQ in the germline V gene. The CDR3 contains 14 residues. This CDR3 reads CASTSFGPNTEAFF. As DNA, the CDR3 is TGCGCCAGCACCTCTTTTGGGCCAAACACTGAAGCTTTCTTT.

This rearrangement joins TRBV30 to TRBJ2-7, with D possibly TRBD1 on 7 matching bases. Trimming took off 2 bases at V and 2 bases at J, with 16 bases between the two ends. The CDR3 spans 15 residues. Germline values: CDR1 GTSNPN, CDR2 SVGIG (reference sequence). The CDR3, as DNA: TGTGCCTGGAGTTATGGAGGGGGCCAGCCCTACGAGCAGTACTTC. It is translated as CAWSYGGGQPYEQYF.

The gene calls are TRBV7-2 and TRBJ2-7, with D possibly being TRBD1 (5 bases). The CDR3 length is 13 residues. In germline, CDR1 is SGHTA, CDR2 FQGNSA. V was clipped by 3 bases and J by 3 bases, with 9 bases between them. The CDR3 sequence: CASSFKGIYEQYF. In nucleotides, the CDR3 is TGTGCCAGCAGCTTTAAGGGGATCTACGAGCAGTACTTC.

The DNA for the CDR3 is TGCGCCAGCAGCTTGGAAGTAAATAGTCGGACAGGTACTACCTACGAGCAGTACTTC. This sequence encodes CASSLEVNSRTGTTYEQYF. This chain links TRBV5-1 with TRBJ2-7; TRBD1 agrees at 7 bases. Unmatched junction bases numbered 17, after V lost 0 bases and J lost 2 bases. This CDR3 has 19 amino acids. The germline V gene encodes CDR1 SGHRS and CDR2 YFSETQ.

Of note for this clone: This sample includes further DNA sequences coding for the same CDR3. The chain carries TRBV9 and TRBJ2-5, with D tentatively TRBD2 (6 bases). The CDR3 extends over 14 amino acids. Germline assignment: CDR1 SGDLS and CDR2 YYNGEE. V lost 0 bases to trimming and J lost 5 bases, with 11 bases between them. Here the CDR3 reads CASSVEGGRETQYF. DNA of the CDR3: TGTGCCAGCAGCGTAGAAGGAGGGCGGGAGACCCAGTACTTC.

The chain has TRBV7-2 and TRBJ1-5; D is possibly TRBD1 (5 bases). V lost 2 bases to trimming and J lost 5 bases, with 10 bases between them. In germline, CDR1 is SGHTA, CDR2 FQGNSA. The CDR3 sequence is 14 residues long. CDR3 sequence: CASSLTGAHQPQHF. The CDR3 coding sequence is TGTGCCAGCAGCTTAACTGGGGCGCATCAGCCCCAGCATTTT.

The gene calls are TRBV6-4 and TRBJ1-2; unclear D gene. Germline V CDR1 and CDR2: MRHNA, SNTAGT. The CDR3 loop spans 11 amino acids. With 2 bases removed from V and 8 bases from J, the gap between germline ends came to 6 bases. CDR3 residues: CASSDARGYTF. The DNA of the CDR3 is TGTGCCAGCAGTGACGCCCGGGGCTACACCTTC.